These 23 T cell receptor beta chains were all obtained from the same sample, sequenced in a study of T-cell reconstitution after alpha-beta-depleted transplantation in children. Library preparation (for TCRbeta) was performed with unique molecular identifiers. TCRdb fed the PCR reads into MiXCR, producing one record per CDR3 protein. Among about 980,000 distinct CDR3 sequences listed, about 30% were seen once. Sample: PBMCs, mostly from graft donor cells, taken 360 days after TCRalphabeta/CD19-depleted stem cell transplant. These receptors originate from a boy in the first two years of life who had a stem cell transplant for SCID, so the T cells may come from the graft donor.

This clonotype was picked up a small number of times. The genes are TRBV4-2 and TRBJ1-1; 8 nucleotides match TRBD1. CDR1 and CDR2 from the germline V gene are LGHNA and YNFKEQ. V lost 0 bases and J lost 4; bases outside the gene matches: 1. The CDR3 length is 14 residues. The CDR3 DNA is TGTGCCAGCAGCCAAGAGACAGGGGCCACTGAAGCTTTCTTT. As protein: CASSQETGATEAFF.

This clonotype was recorded many times. The junction departs from germline at one end; a sequencing error may be responsible. This chain links TRBV5-1 with TRBJ1-2, with 9 bases that match TRBD1. CDR3 length: 14 residues. Germline V gene sequence: CDR1 SGHRS, CDR2 YFSETQ. CDR3 nucleotide sequence: TGTGCCAGCAGCTTAGGGACAGGGTCCTATGGCTACACCTTC. This encodes CASSLGTGSYGYTF. The complete variable domain, with remaining parts taken from reference TRBV5-1 and TRBJ1-2, reads KAGVTQTPRYLIKTRGQQVTLSCSPISGHRSVSWYQQTPGQGLQFLFEYFSETQRNKGNFPGRFSGRQFSNSRSEMNVSTLELGDSALYLCASSLGTGSYGYTFGSGTRLTVV.

This chain uses TRBV13 with TRBJ1-2, with TRBD1 identical over 9 bases. Germline CDR1 reads PRHDT; CDR2 reads FYEKMQ (reference sequence). V was clipped by 5 bases and J by 7 bases; unmatched bases: 5. The CDR3 is made up of 13 amino acids. This CDR3 is CASSPDRGTGYTF. CDR3 sequence (DNA): TGTGCCAGCAGCCCTGACAGGGGGACTGGCTACACCTTC.

Here the CDR3 reads CSAKKGTSAQDQETQYF. In nucleotides, the CDR3 is TGCAGTGCTAAGAAGGGGACTAGCGCCCAGGATCAAGAGACCCAGTACTTC. The chain employs TRBV20-1 and TRBJ2-5; 10 bases agree with TRBD2. The junction had 13 bases not matched to a gene; V was cut back by 4 bases and J by 2 bases. Germline V CDR1 and CDR2: DFQATT, SNEGSKA (reference sequence). The CDR3 has 17 residues.

The chain carries TRBV9 and TRBJ2-1; 15 bases agree with TRBD2. From germline, CDR1 is SGDLS and CDR2 YYNGEE. J was trimmed by 5 bases and V by 2 bases; bases with no gene match: 5. The CDR3 is made up of 17 amino acids. CDR3 bases: TGTGCCAGCAGCGTGTGGACTAGCGGGGGGGCGGACAATGAGCAGTTCTTC. Its protein is CASSVWTSGGADNEQFF.

The V call is TRBV20-1, the J call TRBJ1-3, with a tentative D call TRBD1 (5 bases). Deletions cut 7 bases from V and 6 bases from J, with 16 bases between. Per the germline V gene, CDR1 is DFQATT and CDR2 is SNEGSKA (reference sequence). The CDR3 spans 13 residues. Here the CDR3 DNA reads TGCAGTGTCAAAGAGGGGAGGGAAAACACCATATATTTT. It translates to CSVKEGRENTIYF.

V is TRBV5-1 and J is TRBJ2-7; D unresolved. V lost 0 bases to trimming and J lost 0 bases, with 10 bases between them. CDR1 is SGHRS, CDR2 YFSETQ, per germline. The CDR3 is 15 amino acids. The CDR3 DNA reads TGCGCCAGCAGCTTGGCCTGGGGAAGCTCCTACGAGCAGTACTTC. This translates into CASSLAWGSSYEQYF.

V is TRBV4-2 and J is TRBJ2-1; D may match TRBD1 or TRBD2 (6 bases each). This CDR3 has 14 residues. The germline V gene has CDR1 LGHNA and CDR2 YNFKEQ. V lost 4 bases, J lost 7 bases, and 14 bases lay in between. The CDR3 spells CASSPIIGGNEQFF. In DNA form, the CDR3 reads TGTGCCAGCAGCCCTATTATAGGGGGGAATGAGCAGTTCTTC.

This clonotype occurred many times. The chain has TRBV6-1 and TRBJ2-1, with a tentative D call TRBD1 (8 bases). This CDR3 has 18 residues. Deletions cut 5 bases from V and 7 bases from J, with 27 bases between. From germline, CDR1 is MNHNS and CDR2 SASEGT. CDR3 loop: CASSTPKMDREAGNEQFF. In DNA, the CDR3 is TGTGCCAGCAGTACCCCTAAAATGGACAGGGAAGCGGGAAATGAGCAGTTCTTC.

In its sample, this clonotype was seen a few times. The chain joins TRBV4-2 to TRBJ2-7; the D call may be TRBD1 or TRBD2 (5 bases each). Trimming took off 3 bases at V and 2 bases at J, with 17 bases between the two ends. The length of the CDR3 is 16 residues. The V gene's germline CDR1 is LGHNA and CDR2 YNFKEQ. The CDR3 protein is CASSQEDRGPAYEQYF. In DNA, the CDR3 is TGTGCCAGCAGCCAGGAAGATAGGGGACCAGCCTACGAGCAGTACTTC.

This clonotype was detected a few times. This chain links TRBV27 with TRBJ1-1; TRBD1 aligns across 7 bases. The V gene's germline CDR1 is MNHEY and CDR2 SMNVEV (reference sequence). This CDR3 has 13 amino acids. The V segment lost 6 bases and the J segment 7 bases; nucleotides outside the gene matches: 8. Here the CDR3 DNA reads TGTGCCAGCAGCCCTAGACAGGGACTTGAAGCTTTCTTT. It specifies CASSPRQGLEAFF.

The chain uses TRBV12-3 or TRBV12-4 and TRBJ2-7, with 7 positions matching TRBD1. Losses at the gene ends were 5 bases for V and 6 bases for J; bases not matched to a gene: 10. The CDR3 covers 14 residues. The DNA for the CDR3 is TGTGCCAGCAGTGCTACCGACAGGGAAGGCGAGCAGTACTTC. Its protein is CASSATDREGEQYF.

This clonotype was counted a few times. The chain carries TRBV7-8 and TRBJ2-4; tentatively, D is TRBD1 (6 bases). Trimming shortened V by 5 bases and J by 4 bases, and 15 bases separated the two germline ends. The CDR3 is 15 amino acids. CDR1 and CDR2 (germline): SGHVS, FQNEAQ. In DNA form, the CDR3 reads TGTGCCAGCAGCGCAGCCTGGACAGATAAAAACATTCAGTACTTC. Its translation: CASSAAWTDKNIQYF.

This clonotype was seen a single time. V is TRBV30 and J is TRBJ2-7; TRBD1 matches at 8 bases. The germline gives CDR1 GTSNPN, CDR2 SVGIG (reference sequence). Trimming took 4 bases from V and 4 from J; bases not matched to a gene: 9. The CDR3 runs 14 residues. CDR3 residues: CAWNPDRVVYEQYF. The CDR3 bases are TGTGCCTGGAACCCGGACAGGGTTGTTTACGAGCAGTACTTC.

V is TRBV5-1 and J is TRBJ2-2; possibly TRBD2 for D (5 bases). Germline V gives CDR1 SGHRS, CDR2 YFSETQ. The ends were cut back, 0 bases at V and 3 bases at J, with 21 bases in the middle. There are 19 residues in the CDR3. The CDR3 sequence is CASSLVDRTRASYTGELFF. The CDR3 nucleotides read TGCGCCAGCAGCTTGGTGGACCGAACTAGGGCGAGTTACACCGGGGAGCTGTTTTTT.

Only a few counts were recorded for this clonotype. This sequence joins TRBV5-1 and TRBJ2-5; D perhaps matches TRBD1 (5 bases). The CDR3 is 15 residues long. Germline assignment: CDR1 SGHRS and CDR2 YFSETQ. With 0 bases removed from V and 3 bases from J, the gap between germline ends came to 12 bases. This chain's CDR3 is CASSLALGHKETQYF. The CDR3 bases are TGCGCCAGCAGCTTGGCCTTAGGACATAAAGAGACCCAGTACTTC.

This clonotype was seen a handful of times. V gene TRBV12-3 or TRBV12-4 combines with J gene TRBJ2-4; 12 bases are shared with TRBD1. CDR3 length: 19 amino acids. V shed 3 bases and J 7 bases; nucleotides not matched to a gene: 16. CDR3 protein: CASSFRLGPPGQGANIQYF. Here the CDR3 DNA reads TGTGCCAGCAGTTTTAGGTTGGGGCCTCCGGGACAGGGGGCGAACATTCAGTACTTC.

To note about this clonotype: At one boundary the junction diverges from the germline segment, which might be a read error. CDR3 sequence reads: CASQSGRGQVF. In nucleotides, the CDR3 is TGTGCCAGCCAATCTGGACGGGGACAGGTCTTC. The chain uses TRBV28 and TRBJ2-7, with 8 nucleotides matching TRBD1. CDR1 is MDHEN and CDR2 is SYDVKM in the germline V gene. The CDR3 is 11 amino acids. The variable domain in full, completed from reference TRBV28 and TRBJ2-7, reads DVKVTQSSRYLVKRTGEKVFLECVQDMDHENMFWYRQDPGLGLRLIYFSYDVKMKEKGDIPEGYSVSREKKERFSLILESASTNQTSMYLCASQSGRGQVFGPGTRLTVT.

This clonotype was counted between two and nine times. The chain employs TRBV5-1 and TRBJ2-3, with 7 bases matching TRBD2. V shed 0 bases and J 2 bases; nucleotides not matched to a gene: 6. Germline CDR1 and CDR2: SGHRS and YFSETQ. The CDR3 length is 16 residues. The CDR3 sequence: CASSLVAGDPTDTQYF. The CDR3 DNA is TGCGCCAGCAGCTTGGTGGCGGGGGACCCCACAGATACGCAGTATTTT.

This clonotype turned up a few times. The V call is TRBV7-6, the J call TRBJ1-1; unclear D gene. Germline CDR1 is SGHVS and CDR2 is FNYEAQ. The CDR3 runs to 14 residues. The V end was cut by 0 bases, the J end by 7 bases, with 12 bases between. The CDR3 here is CASSLATLDGEAFF. CDR3 DNA sequence: TGTGCCAGCAGCTTAGCCACCTTGGACGGTGAAGCTTTCTTT.

This clonotype came up a few times. CDR3 coding DNA: TGCAGTGCTAGAGTCCCCAACAATGAGCAGTTCTTC. Translated, it gives CSARVPNNEQFF. This chain links TRBV20-1 with TRBJ2-1; D unclear. The V gene's germline CDR1 is DFQATT and CDR2 SNEGSKA (reference sequence). Trimming removed 1 base from V and 5 bases from J, with 6 bases in between. The CDR3 runs to 12 residues.

This clonotype was counted a few times. J is TRBJ2-7 and V is TRBV6-5; D gene uncertain. This CDR3 comprises 14 residues. The V gene lost 2 bases and the J gene lost 4 bases, with 12 bases spanning the gap. Per the germline V gene, CDR1 is MNHEY and CDR2 is SVGAGI. The CDR3 loop reads CASSYGQTPYEQYF. CDR3 bases: TGTGCCAGCAGTTACGGCCAGACACCGTACGAGCAGTACTTC.

V usage is TRBV28 and J usage is TRBJ2-7; 9 bases fit TRBD1. The junction had 10 bases not matched to a gene; V was cut back by 6 bases and J by 4 bases. Germline V gene sequence: CDR1 MDHEN, CDR2 SYDVKM. The CDR3 is 15 amino acids. The CDR3 DNA reads as TGTGCCAGCAGGATACTCCGGGACAGGGAGTACGAGCAGTACTTC. This translates into CASRILRDREYEQYF.